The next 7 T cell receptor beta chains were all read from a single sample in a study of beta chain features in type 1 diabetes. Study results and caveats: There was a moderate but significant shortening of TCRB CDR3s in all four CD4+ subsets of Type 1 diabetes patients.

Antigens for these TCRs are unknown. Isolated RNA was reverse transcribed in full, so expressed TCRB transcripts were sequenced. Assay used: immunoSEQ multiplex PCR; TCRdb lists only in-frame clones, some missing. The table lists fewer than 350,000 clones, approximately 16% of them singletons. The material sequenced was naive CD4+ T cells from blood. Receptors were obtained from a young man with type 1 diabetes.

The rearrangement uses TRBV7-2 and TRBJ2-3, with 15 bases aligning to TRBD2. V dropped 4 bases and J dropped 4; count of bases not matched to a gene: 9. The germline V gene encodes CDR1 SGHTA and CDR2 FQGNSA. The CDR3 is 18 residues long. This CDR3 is CASSSGGLAGGSADTQYF. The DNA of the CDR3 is TGTGCCAGCAGCTCGGGAGGACTAGCGGGAGGGTCAGCAGATACGCAGTATTTT. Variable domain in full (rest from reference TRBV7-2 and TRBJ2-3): GAGVSQSPSNKVTEKGKDVELRCDPISGHTALYWYRQSLGQGLEFLIYFQGNSAPDKSGLPSDRFSAERTGGSVSTLTIQRTQQEDSAVYLCASSSGGLAGGSADTQYFGPGTRLTVL.

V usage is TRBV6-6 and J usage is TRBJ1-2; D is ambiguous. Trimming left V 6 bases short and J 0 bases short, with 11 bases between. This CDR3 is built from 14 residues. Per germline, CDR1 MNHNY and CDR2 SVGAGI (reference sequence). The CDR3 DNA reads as TGTGCCAGCAGCAGAGATGGAGCTAACTATGGCTACACCTTC. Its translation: CASSRDGANYGYTF.

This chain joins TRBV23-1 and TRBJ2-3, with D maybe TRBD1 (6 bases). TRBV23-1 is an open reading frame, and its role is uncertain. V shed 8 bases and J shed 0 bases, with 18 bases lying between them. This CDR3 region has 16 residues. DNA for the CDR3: TGCGCCAGCCCCCGGCCGGACAGCATTAGCACAGATACGCAGTATTTT. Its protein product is CASPRPDSISTDTQYF.

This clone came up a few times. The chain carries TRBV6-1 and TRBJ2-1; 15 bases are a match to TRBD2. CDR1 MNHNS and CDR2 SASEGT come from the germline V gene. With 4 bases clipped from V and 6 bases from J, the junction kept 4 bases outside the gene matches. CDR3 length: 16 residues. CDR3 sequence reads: CASSGEGLAGGNEQFF. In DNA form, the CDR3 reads TGTGCCAGCAGTGGGGAGGGACTAGCGGGAGGCAATGAGCAGTTCTTC.

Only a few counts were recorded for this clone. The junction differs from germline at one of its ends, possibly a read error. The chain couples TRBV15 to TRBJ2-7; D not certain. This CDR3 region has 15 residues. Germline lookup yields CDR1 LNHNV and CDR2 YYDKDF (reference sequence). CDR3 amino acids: CATSRVLWASSEQYF. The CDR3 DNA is TGTGCCACCAGCAGAGTTCTCTGGGCCTCCTCCGAGCAGTACTTC.

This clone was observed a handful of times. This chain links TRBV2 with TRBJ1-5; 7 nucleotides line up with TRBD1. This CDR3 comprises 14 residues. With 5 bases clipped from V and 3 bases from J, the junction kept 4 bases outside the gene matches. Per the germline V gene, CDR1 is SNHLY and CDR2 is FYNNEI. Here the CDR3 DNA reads TGTGCCAGCAGTTTGACAGGGTCCAATCAGCCCCAGCATTTT. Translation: CASSLTGSNQPQHF.

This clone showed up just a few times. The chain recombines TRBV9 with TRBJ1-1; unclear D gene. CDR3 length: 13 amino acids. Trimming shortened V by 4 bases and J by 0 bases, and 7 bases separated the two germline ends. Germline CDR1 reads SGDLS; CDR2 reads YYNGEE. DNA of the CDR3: TGTGCCAGCAGCTTCAAGCTGAACACTGAAGCTTTCTTT. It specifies CASSFKLNTEAFF.